The 16 T cell receptor beta chains below come from one sample, sequenced in a study of T cell changes during pregnancy in multiple sclerosis. Produced via immunoSEQ multiplex PCR; TCRdb's table is partial and in-frame only. The sample has 40,000 to 45,000 clones, nearly 90% seen once. Sequencing was performed on CD4+ T cells from peripheral blood mononuclear cells, taken in the first trimester of pregnancy. The receptors derive from a female donor with multiple sclerosis, enrolled in a pregnancy study.

The CDR3 coding sequence is TGTGCCAACCGCCTGAGCGGGAGGGGGAGGGATACGCAGTATTTT. Translated, it gives CANRLSGRGRDTQYF. The chain links TRBV2 to TRBJ2-3; 10 bases match TRBD2. Germline-derived CDR1 and CDR2 are SNHLY and FYNNEI. The length of the CDR3 is 15 residues. The trim removed 10 bases at V and 6 bases at J, leaving 13 bases unmatched.

The gene calls are TRBV10-2 and TRBJ1-5; maybe TRBD1 (6 bases). Between the trimmed V and J ends, which lost 2 bases and 1 base, there was a span of 6 bases. The length of the CDR3 is 14 residues. Germline V gene data show CDR1 as WSHSY and CDR2 as SAAADI. The CDR3 region has the DNA TGCGCCAGCAGTGAGGACAGGAGCAATCAGCCCCAGCATTTT. This codes for CASSEDRSNQPQHF.

This clone was picked up one time. The chain links TRBV7-2 to TRBJ2-5; 12 nucleotides agree with TRBD1. The CDR3 is 14 residues long. CDR1 is SGHTA and CDR2 is FQGNSA in the germline V gene. Unmatched junction bases numbered 3, after V lost 5 bases and J lost 5 bases. The CDR3 coding sequence is TGTGCCAGCAGCCGGGACAGGGGGCTTGAGACCCAGTACTTC. Translating gives CASSRDRGLETQYF.

The chain carries TRBV28 and TRBJ1-2; tentative D call: TRBD1 (6 bases). The CDR3 is made up of 13 amino acids. The V gene lost 6 bases and the J gene lost 7 bases, with 15 bases spanning the gap. The germline V gene encodes CDR1 MDHEN and CDR2 SYDVKM. CDR3 bases: TGTGCCAGCAGACGCACCAGGGGTTCTGGCTACACCTTC. The encoded protein is CASRRTRGSGYTF.

V usage is TRBV6-1 and J usage is TRBJ1-5; unclear D gene. V gave up 8 bases and J gave up 3 bases, with 14 bases separating them. Germline values: CDR1 MNHNS, CDR2 SASEGT. The CDR3 length is 14 residues. CDR3 in amino acids: CASFAAGNNQPQHF. CDR3 DNA sequence: TGTGCCAGCTTCGCCGCAGGTAACAATCAGCCCCAGCATTTT.

The chain links TRBV18 to TRBJ2-7, with TRBD1 matching over 7 bases. The trim removed 4 bases at V and 4 bases at J, leaving 4 bases unmatched. CDR3 length: 13 residues. Germline assignment: CDR1 KGHSH and CDR2 LQKENI. This CDR3 is CASSLRDSYEQYF. The DNA for the CDR3 is TGTGCCAGCTCACTAAGGGACAGTTACGAGCAGTACTTC.

The CDR3 region has the DNA TGTGCCAGCTCACCTCGGACAGGGGGCGCAAACAATGAGCAGTTCTTC. Its protein product is CASSPRTGGANNEQFF. This chain uses TRBV18 with TRBJ2-1; 11 bases are shared with TRBD1. The ends lost 3 bases at V and 5 bases at J; junction bases unmatched: 6. The length of the CDR3 is 16 residues. Looked up from germline, CDR1 is KGHSH and CDR2 is LQKENI.

The V call is TRBV6-5, the J call TRBJ2-7, with TRBD1 matching 9 bases. The junction had 7 bases not matched to a gene; V was cut back by 5 bases and J by 5 bases. The CDR3 sequence is 14 residues long. In germline, CDR1 is MNHEY, CDR2 SVGAGI. The CDR3 region is CASSKPGQGNEQYF. CDR3 in DNA: TGTGCCAGCAGTAAGCCGGGACAGGGCAACGAGCAGTACTTC.

The V and J genes are TRBV28 and TRBJ1-2; 7 bases are a match to TRBD1. The germline V gene has CDR1 MDHEN and CDR2 SYDVKM. This CDR3 comprises 14 residues. J was trimmed by 4 bases and V by 3 bases; bases with no gene match: 5. CDR3 coding DNA: TGTGCCAGCAGTTTCAGACAGGGCGTCTATGGCTACACCTTC. Protein product: CASSFRQGVYGYTF.

This chain connects TRBV6-4 to TRBJ2-1; TRBD2 agrees at 8 bases. J gave up 8 bases and V 6 bases, and 12 bases lay outside the gene matches. This CDR3 region has 15 residues. Per the germline V gene, CDR1 is MRHNA and CDR2 is SNTAGT. This chain's CDR3 is CASRPGGRAVDEQFF. The CDR3, as DNA: TGTGCCAGCAGGCCGGGAGGGAGGGCCGTGGATGAGCAGTTCTTC.

This clone showed up just a few times. The rearrangement joins TRBV5-1 to TRBJ2-1; D uncertain. The CDR3 has 11 amino acids. CDR1 is SGHRS and CDR2 is YFSETQ in the germline V gene. V shed 2 bases and J shed 6 bases, with 3 bases lying between them. The CDR3 sequence: CASSFSNEQFF. The CDR3 DNA reads TGCGCCAGCAGCTTCAGCAATGAGCAGTTCTTC. Together with reference TRBV5-1 and TRBJ2-1, the CDR3 gives the full variable domain: KAGVTQTPRYLIKTRGQQVTLSCSPISGHRSVSWYQQTPGQGLQFLFEYFSETQRNKGNFPGRFSGRQFSNSRSEMNVSTLELGDSALYLCASSFSNEQFFGPGTRLTVL.

The chain carries TRBV7-2 and TRBJ2-1; 7 nucleotides line up with TRBD2. Germline values: CDR1 SGHTA, CDR2 FQGNSA. The CDR3 spans 16 residues. J gave up 3 bases and V 1 base, and 6 bases lay outside the gene matches. Here the CDR3 DNA reads TGTGCCAGCAGCTTAGTGTCCGGGACTATCTACAATGAGCAGTTCTTC. Translating it yields CASSLVSGTIYNEQFF.

The chain links TRBV13 to TRBJ2-2; tentative D call: TRBD2 (6 bases). The V end lost 2 bases, the J end lost 6 bases, and 16 bases lay between the germline ends. This CDR3 region has 16 residues. Germline assignment: CDR1 PRHDT and CDR2 FYEKMQ (reference sequence). The CDR3 sequence: CASSLSGGGNPGELFF. The DNA of the CDR3 is TGTGCCAGCAGCTTATCAGGAGGAGGGAATCCCGGGGAGCTGTTTTTT.

The chain carries TRBV5-6 and TRBJ1-5, with 8 nucleotides matching TRBD1. V was clipped by 0 bases and J by 6 bases; unmatched bases: 11. From germline, CDR1 is SGHDT and CDR2 YYEEEE. The CDR3 covers 17 residues. The CDR3 loop is CASSLAGGQGRGQPQHF. The DNA of the CDR3 is TGTGCCAGCAGCTTGGCTGGAGGACAGGGTCGGGGTCAGCCCCAGCATTTT.

This chain connects TRBV6-5 to TRBJ2-1; 7 bases are shared with TRBD2. Germline V lookup: CDR1 MNHEY, CDR2 SVGAGI. Germline trimming cut 4 bases from V and 4 bases from J; bases unmatched to any gene: 10. The CDR3 is made up of 16 amino acids. CDR3 loop: CASSSLWAGEYNEQFF. DNA of the CDR3: TGTGCCAGCAGTTCCTTGTGGGCGGGAGAGTACAATGAGCAGTTCTTC.

This clone was seen only once. The chain employs TRBV6-6 and TRBJ1-5; TRBD1 matches 7 bases. CDR1 is MNHNY, CDR2 SVGAGI, per germline (reference sequence). Trimming at V came to 4 bases and at J to 3 bases, leaving 6 bases not matched to a gene. The CDR3 is made up of 15 amino acids. The CDR3 is CASSCSDRNNQPQHF. As DNA, the CDR3 is TGTGCCAGCAGTTGTTCGGACAGGAACAATCAGCCCCAGCATTTT.